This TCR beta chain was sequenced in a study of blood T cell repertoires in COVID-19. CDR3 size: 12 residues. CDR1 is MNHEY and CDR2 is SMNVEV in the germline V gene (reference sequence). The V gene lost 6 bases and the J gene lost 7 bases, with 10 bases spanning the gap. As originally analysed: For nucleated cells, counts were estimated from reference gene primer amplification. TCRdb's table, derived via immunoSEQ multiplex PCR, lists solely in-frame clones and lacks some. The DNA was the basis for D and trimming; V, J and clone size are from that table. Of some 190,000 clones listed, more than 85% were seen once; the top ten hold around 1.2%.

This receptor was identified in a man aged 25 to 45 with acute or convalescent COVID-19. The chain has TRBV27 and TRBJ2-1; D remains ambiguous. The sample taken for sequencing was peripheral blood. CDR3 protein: CASRAPLNEQFF. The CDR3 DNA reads TGTGCCAGCAGGGCCCCTTTAAATGAGCAGTTCTTC.